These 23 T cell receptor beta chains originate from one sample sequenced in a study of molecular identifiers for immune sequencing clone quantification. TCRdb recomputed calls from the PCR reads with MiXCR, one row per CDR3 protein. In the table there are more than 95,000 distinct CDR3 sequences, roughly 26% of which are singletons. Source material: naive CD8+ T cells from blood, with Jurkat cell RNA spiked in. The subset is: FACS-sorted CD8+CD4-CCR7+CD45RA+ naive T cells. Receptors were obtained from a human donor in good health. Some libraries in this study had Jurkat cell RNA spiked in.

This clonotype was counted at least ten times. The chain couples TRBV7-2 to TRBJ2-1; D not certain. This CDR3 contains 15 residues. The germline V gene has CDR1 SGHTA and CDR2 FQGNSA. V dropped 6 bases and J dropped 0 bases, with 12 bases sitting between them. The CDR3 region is CASSEIRSSYNEQFF. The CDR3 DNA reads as TGTGCCAGCAGTGAAATCAGGAGCTCCTACAATGAGCAGTTCTTC.

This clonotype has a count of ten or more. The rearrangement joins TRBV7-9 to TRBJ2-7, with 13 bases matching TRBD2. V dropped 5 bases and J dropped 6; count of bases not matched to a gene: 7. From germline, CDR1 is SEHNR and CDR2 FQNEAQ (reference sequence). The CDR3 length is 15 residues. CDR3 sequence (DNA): TGTGCCAGCAGCCCCGCCGGGACTAGCGGGACCGAGCAGTACTTC. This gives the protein CASSPAGTSGTEQYF.

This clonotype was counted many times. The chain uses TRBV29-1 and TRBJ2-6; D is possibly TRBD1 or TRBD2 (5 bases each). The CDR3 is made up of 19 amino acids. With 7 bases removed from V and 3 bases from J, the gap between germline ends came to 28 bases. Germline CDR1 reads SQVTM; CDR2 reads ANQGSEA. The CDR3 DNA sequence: TGCAGCGACGAAAGAAAGGGACGTCGTATCTTATATGGGGCCAACGTCCTGACTTTC. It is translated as CSDERKGRRILYGANVLTF.

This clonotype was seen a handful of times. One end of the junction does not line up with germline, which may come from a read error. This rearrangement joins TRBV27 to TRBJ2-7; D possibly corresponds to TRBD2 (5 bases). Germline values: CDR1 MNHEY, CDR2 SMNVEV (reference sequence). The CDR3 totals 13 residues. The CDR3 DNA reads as TGTGCCAGCAGTTTTACGGGGTCCTACGAGCGGTACTTC. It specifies CASSFTGSYERYF.

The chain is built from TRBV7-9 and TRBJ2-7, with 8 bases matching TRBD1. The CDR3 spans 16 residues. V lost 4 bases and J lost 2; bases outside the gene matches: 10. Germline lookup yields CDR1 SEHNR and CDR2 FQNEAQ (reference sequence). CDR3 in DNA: TGTGCCAGCAGCTCACGTCCGGGACAGGCGGCCTACGAGCAGTACTTC. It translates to CASSSRPGQAAYEQYF.

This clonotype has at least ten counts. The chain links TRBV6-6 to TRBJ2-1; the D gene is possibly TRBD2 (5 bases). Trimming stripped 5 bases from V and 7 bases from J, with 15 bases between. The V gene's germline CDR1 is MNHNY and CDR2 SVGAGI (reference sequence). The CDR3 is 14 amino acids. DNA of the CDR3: TGTGCCAGCAGTCTTGGCGGGTCGAGGAATGAGCAGTTCTTC. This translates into CASSLGGSRNEQFF.

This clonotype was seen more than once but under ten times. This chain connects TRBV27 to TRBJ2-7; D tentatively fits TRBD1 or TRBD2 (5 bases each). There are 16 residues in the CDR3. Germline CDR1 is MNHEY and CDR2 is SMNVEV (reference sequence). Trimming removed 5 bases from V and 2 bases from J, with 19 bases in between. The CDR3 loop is CASSRGAVRWAYEQYF. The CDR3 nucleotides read TGTGCCAGCAGTCGGGGCGCGGTGCGGTGGGCCTACGAGCAGTACTTC.

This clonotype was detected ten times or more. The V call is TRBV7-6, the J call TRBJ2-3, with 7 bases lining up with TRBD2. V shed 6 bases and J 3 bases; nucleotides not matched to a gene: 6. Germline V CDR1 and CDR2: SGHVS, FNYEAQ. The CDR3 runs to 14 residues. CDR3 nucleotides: TGTGCCAGCAGTAATAACGGGGGGACAGATACGCAGTATTTT. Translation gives CASSNNGGTDTQYF.

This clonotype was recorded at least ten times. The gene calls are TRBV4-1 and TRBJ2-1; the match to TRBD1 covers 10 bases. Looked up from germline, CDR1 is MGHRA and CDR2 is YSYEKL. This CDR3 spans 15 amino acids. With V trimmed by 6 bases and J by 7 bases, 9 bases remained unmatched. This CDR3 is CASRLGTGALNEQFF. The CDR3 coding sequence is TGCGCCAGCAGACTAGGGACAGGGGCCTTGAATGAGCAGTTCTTC.

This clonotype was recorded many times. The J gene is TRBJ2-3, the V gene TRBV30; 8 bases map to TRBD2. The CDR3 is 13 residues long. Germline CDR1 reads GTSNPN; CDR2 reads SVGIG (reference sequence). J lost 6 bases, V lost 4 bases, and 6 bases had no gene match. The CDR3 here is CAWNRGGPDTQYF. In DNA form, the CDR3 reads TGTGCCTGGAATCGGGGGGGCCCCGATACGCAGTATTTT.

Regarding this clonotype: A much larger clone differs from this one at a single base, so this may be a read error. The CDR3 region has the DNA TGTGCCAGCAGCGCGGGACAGGCAGCCTACGAGCAGTACTTC. It specifies CASSAGQAAYEQYF. The chain has TRBV7-6 and TRBJ2-7, with 8 nucleotides matching TRBD1. V was pared by 5 bases and J by 2 bases, with 5 bases of the junction left unmatched. Germline V gene lookup returns CDR1 SGHVS and CDR2 FNYEAQ. The length of the CDR3 is 14 residues.

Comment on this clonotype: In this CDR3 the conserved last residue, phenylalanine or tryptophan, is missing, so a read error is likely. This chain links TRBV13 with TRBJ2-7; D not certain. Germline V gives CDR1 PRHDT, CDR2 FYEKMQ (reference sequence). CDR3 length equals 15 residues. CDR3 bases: TGTGCCAGCGGCTTAGGCCTGGGTCCGTCCTACGAGCAGTACCTC. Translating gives CASGLGLGPSYEQYL.

The CDR3 sequence: CSVVGRSSYNEQFF. The DNA for the CDR3 is TGCAGCGTTGTGGGCAGAAGCTCCTACAATGAGCAGTTCTTC. The chain links TRBV29-1 to TRBJ2-1; no reliable D call. Germline-derived CDR1 and CDR2 are SQVTM and ANQGSEA. Trimming cost V 4 bases and J 0 bases, with 10 bases left between them. This CDR3 is built from 14 residues.

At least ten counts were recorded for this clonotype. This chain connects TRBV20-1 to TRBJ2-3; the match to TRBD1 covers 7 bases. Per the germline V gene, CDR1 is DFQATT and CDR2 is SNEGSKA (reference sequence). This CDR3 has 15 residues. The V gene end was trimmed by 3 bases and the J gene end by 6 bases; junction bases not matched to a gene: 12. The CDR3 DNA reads TGCAGTGCTAGTCCCGGGACAGATAAGCCGGATACGCAGTATTTT. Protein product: CSASPGTDKPDTQYF.

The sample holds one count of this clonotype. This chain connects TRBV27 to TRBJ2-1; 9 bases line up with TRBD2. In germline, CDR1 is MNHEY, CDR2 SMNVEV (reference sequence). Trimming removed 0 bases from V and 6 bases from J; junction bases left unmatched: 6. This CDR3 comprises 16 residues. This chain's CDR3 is CASSLSGGRAANEQFF. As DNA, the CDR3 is TGTGCCAGCAGTTTATCAGGCGGGAGGGCCGCCAATGAGCAGTTCTTC.

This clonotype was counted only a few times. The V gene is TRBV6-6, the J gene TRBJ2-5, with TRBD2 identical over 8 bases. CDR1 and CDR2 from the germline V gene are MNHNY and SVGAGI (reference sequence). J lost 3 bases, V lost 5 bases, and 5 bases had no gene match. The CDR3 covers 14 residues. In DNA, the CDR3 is TGTGCCAGCAGTATAGTAGCGGGAAAAGAGACCCAGTACTTC. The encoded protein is CASSIVAGKETQYF.

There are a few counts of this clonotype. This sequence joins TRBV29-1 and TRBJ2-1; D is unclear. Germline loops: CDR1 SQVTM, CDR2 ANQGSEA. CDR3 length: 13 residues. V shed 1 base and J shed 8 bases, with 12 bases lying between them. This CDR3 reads CSVEGLALDEQFF. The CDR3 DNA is TGCAGCGTTGAAGGCTTGGCCTTAGATGAGCAGTTCTTC.

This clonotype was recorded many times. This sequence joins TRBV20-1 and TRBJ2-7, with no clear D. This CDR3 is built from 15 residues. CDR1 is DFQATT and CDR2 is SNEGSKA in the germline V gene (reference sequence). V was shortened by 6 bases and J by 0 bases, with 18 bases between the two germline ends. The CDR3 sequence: CSANEPPQVSYEQYF. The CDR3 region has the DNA TGCAGTGCAAACGAACCCCCTCAAGTCTCCTACGAGCAGTACTTC.

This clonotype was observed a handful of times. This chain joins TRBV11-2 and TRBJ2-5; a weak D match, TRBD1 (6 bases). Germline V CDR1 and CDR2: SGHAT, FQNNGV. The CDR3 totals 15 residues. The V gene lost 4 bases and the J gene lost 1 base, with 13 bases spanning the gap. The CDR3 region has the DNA TGTGCCAGCAGCTCAGGGGATATCCTCCAAGAGACCCAGTACTTC. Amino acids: CASSSGDILQETQYF.

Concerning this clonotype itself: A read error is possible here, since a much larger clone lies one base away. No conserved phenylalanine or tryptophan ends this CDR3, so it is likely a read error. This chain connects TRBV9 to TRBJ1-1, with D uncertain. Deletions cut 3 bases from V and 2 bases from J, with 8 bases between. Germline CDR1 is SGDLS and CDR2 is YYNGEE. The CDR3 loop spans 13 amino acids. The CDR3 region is CASSALVNTEAFL. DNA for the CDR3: TGTGCCAGCAGCGCGCTCGTTAACACTGAAGCTTTCCTT.

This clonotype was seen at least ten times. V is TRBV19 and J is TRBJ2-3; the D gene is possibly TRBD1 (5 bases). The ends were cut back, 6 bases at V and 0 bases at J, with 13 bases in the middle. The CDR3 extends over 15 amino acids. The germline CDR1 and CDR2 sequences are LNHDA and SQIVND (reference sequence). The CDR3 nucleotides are TGTGCCAGTAGCCTTACAGGCTATAGCACAGATACGCAGTATTTT. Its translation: CASSLTGYSTDTQYF.

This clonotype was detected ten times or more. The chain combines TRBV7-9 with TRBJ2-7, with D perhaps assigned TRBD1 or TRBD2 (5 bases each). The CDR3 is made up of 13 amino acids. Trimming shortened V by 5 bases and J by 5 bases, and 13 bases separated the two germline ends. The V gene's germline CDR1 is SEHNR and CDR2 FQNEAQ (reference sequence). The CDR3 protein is CASSVGTLNEQYF. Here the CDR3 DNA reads TGTGCCAGCAGCGTTGGGACGCTAAACGAGCAGTACTTC.

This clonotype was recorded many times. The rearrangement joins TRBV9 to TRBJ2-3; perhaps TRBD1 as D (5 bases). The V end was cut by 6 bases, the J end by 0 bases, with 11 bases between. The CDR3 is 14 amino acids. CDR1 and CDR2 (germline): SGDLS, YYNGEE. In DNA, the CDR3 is TGTGCCAGCAAGGGGCGGAGTAGCACAGATACGCAGTATTTT. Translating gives CASKGRSSTDTQYF.